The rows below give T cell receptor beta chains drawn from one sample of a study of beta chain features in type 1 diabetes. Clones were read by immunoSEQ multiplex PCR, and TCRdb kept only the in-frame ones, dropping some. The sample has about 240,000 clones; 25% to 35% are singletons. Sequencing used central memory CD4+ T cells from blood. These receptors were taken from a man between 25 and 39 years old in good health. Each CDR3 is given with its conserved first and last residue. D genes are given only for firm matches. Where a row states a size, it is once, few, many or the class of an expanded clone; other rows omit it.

CASRPGLYYEQYF | TGTGCCAGCAGACCGGGACTCTACTACGAGCAGTACTTC | TRBV6-5 | NA | few | TRBJ2-7
CASSSLAVRSTEAFF | TGTGCCAGCAGCTCTTTGGCAGTACGTTCCACTGAAGCTTTCTTT | TRBV7-9 | NA | few | TRBJ1-1
CSVLAGEGTQYF | TGCAGCGTTTTGGCGGGAGAAGGGACCCAGTACTTC | TRBV29-1 | TRBD2 | NA | TRBJ2-5
CASTLAGTSGSEQFF | TGTGCCAGCACCCTCGCCGGGACTAGCGGGAGTGAGCAGTTCTTC | TRBV7-9 | TRBD2 | NA | TRBJ2-1
CASSPSLAGGVDEQFF | TGTGCCAGCTCCCCTTCACTAGCGGGCGGCGTGGATGAGCAGTTCTTC | TRBV18 | TRBD2 | NA | TRBJ2-1
CSADRTYEQYF | TGCAGTGCGGACCGAACCTACGAGCAGTACTTC | TRBV20-1 | NA | few | TRBJ2-7
CASKRTMSLSDTQYF | TGCGCCAGCAAGAGGACAATGTCCCTTTCAGATACGCAGTATTTT | TRBV5-1 | NA | few | TRBJ2-3
CASSSGSSDTQYF | TGTGCCAGTAGTAGCGGGAGTTCAGATACGCAGTATTTT | TRBV19 | TRBD2 | NA | TRBJ2-3
CASSFGGELNEQFF | TGTGCCAGCAGCTTTGGAGGGGAGCTCAATGAGCAGTTCTTC | TRBV7-7 | NA | NA | TRBJ2-1
CSVGGTGGSEQYF | TGCAGCGTGGGTGGGACAGGGGGCTCGGAGCAGTACTTC | TRBV29-1 | TRBD1 | NA | TRBJ2-7
CASSLGLQGGYGYTF | TGTGCCAGCAGCTTAGGATTGCAGGGCGGGTATGGCTACACCTTC | TRBV13 | NA | NA | TRBJ1-2
CASTLRSGSTDTQYF | TGTGCCAGCACCCTTCGTAGCGGGAGCACAGATACGCAGTATTTT | TRBV7-2 | TRBD2 | few | TRBJ2-3
CASSVFGGVNEQFF | TGTGCCAGCAGCGTATTTGGCGGGGTAAATGAGCAGTTCTTC | TRBV9 | NA | NA | TRBJ2-1
CSVELPQNNEQFF | TGCAGCGTTGAACTCCCCCAAAACAATGAGCAGTTCTTC | TRBV29-1 | NA | NA | TRBJ2-1
CAWSRSGYEQYF | TGTGCCTGGAGTAGGAGCGGCTACGAGCAGTACTTC | TRBV30 | NA | few | TRBJ2-7
CASSLLTSPNEQFF | TGTGCCAGCAGTTTATTGACTAGTCCTAATGAGCAGTTCTTC | TRBV27 | NA | NA | TRBJ2-1
CASSVGGGQYNEQFF | TGTGCCAGCAGCGTAGGCGGGGGCCAATACAATGAGCAGTTCTTC | TRBV9 | NA | NA | TRBJ2-1
CASSLRVSDTQYF | TGCGCCAGCAGCTTGAGGGTTTCAGATACGCAGTATTTT | TRBV5-1 | NA | NA | TRBJ2-3
CASSVGQGPYGYTF | TGTGCCAGCAGTGTTGGACAGGGACCTTATGGCTACACCTTC | TRBV2 | TRBD1 | few | TRBJ1-2
CAWSRVHNEQFF | TGTGCCTGGAGCCGAGTTCACAATGAGCAGTTCTTC | TRBV30 | NA | many | TRBJ2-1
CASSSSQGLAGGPEDF | TGTGCCAGCAGTTCATCCCAAGGGCTAGCGGGAGGTCCGGAGGACTTC | TRBV7-2 | TRBD2 | NA | TRBJ2-5
CASSLDAFYGYTF | TGTGCCAGCAGTTTGGACGCGTTCTATGGCTACACCTTC | TRBV6-1 | NA | NA | TRBJ1-2
CASSLALSGANVLTF | TGTGCCAGCAGCTTGGCCCTCTCTGGGGCCAACGTCCTGACTTTC | TRBV5-6 | NA | NA | TRBJ2-6
CASSEGTGSYEQYF | TGTGCCAGCAGCGAAGGGACAGGGTCCTACGAGCAGTACTTC | TRBV28 | TRBD1 | NA | TRBJ2-7
CASSPGQFPTDTQYF | TGCGCCAGCAGCCCCGGACAGTTTCCCACAGATACGCAGTATTTT | TRBV5-1 | NA | few | TRBJ2-3
CASSQGGAGYGYTF | TGTGCCTCCTCCCAGGGGGGGGCTGGGTATGGCTACACCTTC | TRBV30 | TRBD1 | few | TRBJ1-2
CASSANLGDTQYF | TGTGCCAGCAGCGCCAACCTTGGGGATACGCAGTATTTT | TRBV7-8 | NA | NA | TRBJ2-3
CASSFRSGSRPETQYF | TGTGCCAGCAGTTTTCGTAGCGGGAGTAGACCAGAGACCCAGTACTTC | TRBV28 | TRBD2 | many | TRBJ2-5
CSVEDPGQGASNEQFF | TGCAGCGTTGAAGATCCAGGACAGGGGGCGTCCAATGAGCAGTTCTTC | TRBV29-1 | TRBD1 | few | TRBJ2-1
CASSPGGAGELSEQFF | TGTGCCAGCAGCCCCGGCGGAGCGGGAGAGCTTAGTGAGCAGTTCTTC | TRBV9 | TRBD2 | NA | TRBJ2-1
CASSQSGSRGKNVAFF | TGTGCCAGCAGCCAGTCTGGCAGTCGGGGGAAGAATGTAGCTTTCTTT | TRBV16 | NA | few | TRBJ1-1
CSAGYSNQPQHF | TGCAGTGCGGGATATAGCAATCAGCCCCAGCATTTT | TRBV29-1 | NA | NA | TRBJ1-5
CASSRQTYTEAFF | TGTGCCAGCAGTAGACAGACCTACACTGAAGCTTTCTTT | TRBV6-1 | NA | many | TRBJ1-1
CASSQDIGSDTQYF | TGCGCCAGCAGCCAAGATATAGGGTCAGATACGCAGTATTTT | TRBV4-3 | NA | few | TRBJ2-3
CASSTNRGQVNEQFF | TGTGCCAGCAGCACAAACAGGGGGCAGGTCAATGAGCAGTTCTTC | TRBV5-5 | TRBD1 | few | TRBJ2-1
CASSRGRTQYF | TGTGCCAGCAGCCGCGGGAGAACCCAGTACTTC | TRBV28 | TRBD2 | NA | TRBJ2-5
CASSFGTGGNTDTQYF | TGCGCCAGCTCCTTCGGGACGGGAGGAAACACAGATACGCAGTATTTT | TRBV5-1 | TRBD2 | few | TRBJ2-3
CASSLAHRVGYTF | TGTGCCAGCAGCTTAGCCCACAGGGTCGGCTACACCTTC | TRBV7-9 | NA | NA | TRBJ1-2
CASSRTSGAGRAKNIQYF | TGTGCCAGCAGCCGGACTAGCGGCGCAGGTCGGGCCAAAAACATTCAGTACTTC | TRBV7-2 | TRBD2 | NA | TRBJ2-4